The 17 T cell receptor beta chains reported below all come from one sample, sequenced in a study of CD8 T cells in ankylosing spondylitis. TCRdb redid the calling of the 5' RACE reads with MiXCR, one entry per CDR3 protein. The table includes some 200,000 distinct CDR3 sequences, 9.5% to 15% detected once. The sequenced sample was blood, either unsorted or a sorted T cell fraction (not recorded which). The receptor set was obtained from a male donor with ankylosing spondylitis or in good health (not recorded which).

This clonotype was picked up a small number of times. The chain combines TRBV12-3 or TRBV12-4 with TRBJ2-7, with 9 bases matching TRBD1. V trimming: 3 bases; J trimming: 4 bases; junction bases outside the gene matches: 4. The CDR3 loop spans 14 amino acids. This chain's CDR3 is CASSFDRGEYEQYF. Written as DNA, the CDR3 is TGTGCCAGCAGTTTTGACAGGGGGGAATACGAGCAGTACTTC.

The chain combines TRBV6-1 with TRBJ2-1; 10 positions agree with TRBD2. Looked up from germline, CDR1 is MNHNS and CDR2 is SASEGT. V shed 6 bases and J 10 bases; nucleotides not matched to a gene: 3. The CDR3 covers 12 residues. CDR3 amino acids: CASRGLAAEQFF. CDR3 coding DNA: TGTGCCAGCAGAGGACTAGCGGCGGAGCAGTTCTTC.

The CDR3 DNA is TGTGCCAGTAGCGGGGCAGGGGGAGCGTACGAGCAGTACTTC. Translation: CASSGAGGAYEQYF. This chain links TRBV5-6 with TRBJ2-7, with a possible D match to TRBD2 (8 bases). The V gene lost 8 bases and the J gene lost 4 bases, with 19 bases spanning the gap. Germline V gene data show CDR1 as SGHDT and CDR2 as YYEEEE. CDR3 length: 14 amino acids.

Only a few counts were recorded for this clonotype. The V and J genes are TRBV11-2 and TRBJ2-7, with 8 bases aligning to TRBD2. This CDR3 spans 17 amino acids. CDR1 and CDR2 (germline): SGHAT, FQNNGV. V trimming: 0 bases; J trimming: 0 bases; junction bases outside the gene matches: 7. The CDR3 coding sequence is TGTGCCAGCAGCTTAGAGGGGCGGCGGGGGGACTCCTACGAGCAGTACTTC. This encodes CASSLEGRRGDSYEQYF.

This clonotype was seen a handful of times. The chain recombines TRBV27 with TRBJ2-3, with a weak D call TRBD1 (5 bases). The germline V gene has CDR1 MNHEY and CDR2 SMNVEV (reference sequence). The CDR3 extends over 15 amino acids. The V gene lost 4 bases and the J gene lost 2 bases, with 13 bases spanning the gap. The CDR3 DNA reads TGTGCCAGCAGTTCCTTCGACAGTTACACAGATACGCAGTATTTT. It yields the protein CASSSFDSYTDTQYF.

This chain uses TRBV27 with TRBJ1-6; TRBD1 agrees at 7 bases. The CDR3 is made up of 12 amino acids. The junction had 0 bases not matched to a gene; V was cut back by 5 bases and J by 8 bases. Germline V CDR1 and CDR2: MNHEY, SMNVEV (reference sequence). The CDR3 DNA reads as TGTGCCAGCAGTCAGGGGGATTCACCCCTCCACTTT. It yields the protein CASSQGDSPLHF.

This clonotype was detected only a few times. This chain joins TRBV15 and TRBJ2-1; D may match TRBD1 or TRBD2 (6 bases each). Germline CDR1 and CDR2: LNHNV and YYDKDF (reference sequence). The CDR3 totals 14 residues. V was clipped by 8 bases and J by 2 bases, with 13 bases between them. The CDR3 region has the DNA TGTGCCACCGCCCCCGGGGGCACCTACAATGAGCAGTTCTTC. The encoded protein is CATAPGGTYNEQFF.

This clonotype was seen only a few times. This chain joins TRBV7-9 and TRBJ2-7; 9 bases fit TRBD1. J was trimmed by 5 bases and V by 5 bases; bases with no gene match: 4. Germline loops: CDR1 SEHNR, CDR2 FQNEAQ (reference sequence). The CDR3 extends over 13 amino acids. CDR3 coding DNA: TGTGCCAGCAGCGGAGGGACAGGGAACGAGCAGTACTTC. This translates into CASSGGTGNEQYF.

The chain has TRBV18 and TRBJ1-1; D gene uncertain. The germline gives CDR1 KGHSH, CDR2 LQKENI. The ends were cut back, 0 bases at V and 4 bases at J, with 9 bases in the middle. The CDR3 is made up of 14 amino acids. The CDR3: CASSPPLKATEAFF. CDR3 nucleotide sequence: TGTGCCAGCTCACCACCACTAAAAGCCACTGAAGCTTTCTTT.

This sequence joins TRBV4-1 and TRBJ2-3; the D is unclear. This CDR3 contains 15 residues. CDR1 is MGHRA, CDR2 YSYEKL, per germline. V lost 1 base and J lost 3, with 11 bases in between. The DNA of the CDR3 is TGCGCCAGCAGCCAAGTTGTGGTGGGGACAGATACGCAGTATTTT. Its translation: CASSQVVVGTDTQYF.

This clonotype was observed a handful of times. The chain uses TRBV7-2 and TRBJ2-7, with TRBD1 as a possible D gene (6 bases). V was trimmed by 2 bases and J by 7 bases, leaving 18 bases between them. Germline CDR1 and CDR2: SGHTA and FQGNSA. The CDR3 totals 15 residues. In DNA form, the CDR3 reads TGTGCCAGCAGCTTACCGCAGGGGATTCTTTGGGAGCAGTACTTC. It codes for CASSLPQGILWEQYF.

J is TRBJ1-1 and V is TRBV6-1; D might be TRBD1 (5 bases). V lost 5 bases and J lost 5, with 12 bases in between. Germline CDR1 MNHNS, CDR2 SASEGT. The CDR3 is made up of 13 amino acids. In DNA form, the CDR3 reads TGTGCCAGCAGTCCGTCAGGGTTTACTGAAGCTTTCTTT. Translation: CASSPSGFTEAFF.

This clonotype was counted many times. The V gene is TRBV12-3 or TRBV12-4, the J gene TRBJ1-1, with D hard to call. CDR3 length: 11 amino acids. V dropped 5 bases and J dropped 4 bases, with 5 bases sitting between them. DNA for the CDR3: TGTGCCAGCAGTCCTTCCACTGAAGCTTTCTTT. It translates to CASSPSTEAFF.

The chain combines TRBV29-1 with TRBJ2-3, with a weak D call TRBD1 (6 bases). CDR1 and CDR2 from the germline V gene are SQVTM and ANQGSEA. The CDR3 is made up of 14 amino acids. The V gene lost 4 bases and the J gene lost 2 bases, with 13 bases spanning the gap. CDR3 nucleotides: TGCAGCGTTGTAGGGGGACCTCACACAGATACGCAGTATTTT. Translation: CSVVGGPHTDTQYF.

This clonotype has only a few counts. The CDR3 DNA sequence: TGTGCCAGCAGTGAAGCGGACAGTCACTACGAGCAGTACTTC. It translates to CASSEADSHYEQYF. This chain links TRBV6-1 with TRBJ2-7; maybe TRBD1 (6 bases). The germline V and J ends were trimmed by 0 bases and 3 bases, with 9 bases remaining between them. This CDR3 region has 14 residues. Germline values: CDR1 MNHNS, CDR2 SASEGT.

J is TRBJ1-1 and V is TRBV27; a weak D match, TRBD1 (5 bases). The V and J ends lost 4 bases and 8 bases respectively, with 11 bases between them. Germline V gene data show CDR1 as MNHEY and CDR2 as SMNVEV (reference sequence). This CDR3 spans 12 amino acids. The CDR3 nucleotides read TGTGCCAGCAGTTCCGGGACCAGCGAAGCTTTCTTT. This codes for CASSSGTSEAFF.

This chain uses TRBV28 with TRBJ1-1; maybe TRBD1 (5 bases). Germline V CDR1 and CDR2: MDHEN, SYDVKM. CDR3 length equals 14 residues. V was shortened by 4 bases and J by 1 base, with 10 bases between the two germline ends. CDR3 sequence reads: CASSSPGQNTEAFF. For the CDR3, the DNA is TGTGCCAGCAGTTCCCCCGGACAGAACACTGAAGCTTTCTTT. Based on the CDR3 plus reference TRBV28 and TRBJ1-1, the full variable domain is DVKVTQSSRYLVKRTGEKVFLECVQDMDHENMFWYRQDPGLGLRLIYFSYDVKMKEKGDIPEGYSVSREKKERFSLILESASTNQTSMYLCASSSPGQNTEAFFGQGTRLTVV.